The next 6 T cell receptor beta chains were all read from a single sample in a study of blood T cell repertoires in COVID-19. Data came from immunoSEQ multiplex PCR; TCRdb stores just in-frame clones and leaves some out. This table has hundreds of thousands of clones, roughly four fifths appearing once. The sample consisted of peripheral blood. All receptors derive from a woman in her sixties or seventies with acute or convalescent COVID-19.

This clone was recorded a few times. The chain has TRBV6-5 and TRBJ2-7; 10 bases agree with TRBD1. Trimming took 2 bases from V and 2 from J; bases not matched to a gene: 6. The CDR3 is 16 amino acids. Germline loops: CDR1 MNHEY, CDR2 SVGAGI. CDR3 in DNA: TGTGCCAGCAGTTACGCCGGGACAGGGGAAACCTACGAGCAGTACTTC. It yields the protein CASSYAGTGETYEQYF.

The chain has TRBV27 and TRBJ1-1, with D unresolved. This CDR3 spans 13 amino acids. Deletions cut 5 bases from V and 5 bases from J, with 12 bases between. Germline CDR1 MNHEY, CDR2 SMNVEV (reference sequence). DNA of the CDR3: TGTGCCAGCAGTCCTCAGGTAAGGACTGAAGCTTTCTTT. This translates into CASSPQVRTEAFF.

This clone appeared a few times. The chain has TRBV7-9 and TRBJ2-1; 7 bases map to TRBD1. CDR1 is SEHNR and CDR2 is FQNEAQ in the germline V gene (reference sequence). V was clipped by 3 bases and J by 4 bases; unmatched bases: 6. The CDR3 loop spans 15 amino acids. The CDR3, as DNA: TGTGCCAGCAGCTTTTTACAGGGGCCGTACAATGAGCAGTTCTTC. The encoded protein is CASSFLQGPYNEQFF.

The chain joins TRBV10-3 to TRBJ2-1; D might be TRBD2 (6 bases). The CDR3 covers 13 residues. The germline V and J ends were trimmed by 3 bases and 7 bases, with 10 bases remaining between them. CDR1 is ENHRY, CDR2 SYGVKD, per germline. CDR3 sequence: CAISEGRGNEQFF. The CDR3 region has the DNA TGTGCCATCAGTGAAGGGCGGGGTAATGAGCAGTTCTTC.

V gene TRBV7-2 combines with J gene TRBJ1-3; a weak D match, TRBD1 (6 bases). The germline gives CDR1 SGHTA, CDR2 FQGNSA. This CDR3 contains 15 residues. Trimming pared 3 bases from V and 2 bases from J, leaving 11 bases between. Here the CDR3 reads CASSFGGQTGNTIYF. The CDR3 DNA sequence: TGTGCCAGCAGCTTCGGGGGGCAAACTGGAAACACCATATATTTT.

The chain recombines TRBV5-1 with TRBJ1-2; D possibly corresponds to TRBD1 (6 bases). Trimming removed 3 bases from V and 7 bases from J, with 10 bases in between. CDR1 SGHRS and CDR2 YFSETQ come from the germline V gene. The CDR3 extends over 12 amino acids. This chain's CDR3 is CASSSDSSGYTF. The DNA of the CDR3 is TGCGCCAGCAGCTCGGACAGCTCTGGCTACACCTTC.